The 8 T cell receptor beta chains below were found in one sample sequenced in a study of T-cell memory formation after mild COVID-19. MiXCR, applied by TCRdb to the 5' RACE reads, yields one record per CDR3 protein. The repertoire holds 280,000 or so distinct CDR3 sequences, 15% to 20% seen once, with 20% to 25% in the top ten. Sequencing was carried out using PBMCs or a T cell subset sorted from them (not recorded which). The receptor set was obtained from a man younger than 35 who had mild COVID-19 (a few samples of this study predate the infection). Cell type and time point are not known.

V and J are TRBV6-5 and TRBJ2-1, with 9 bases matching TRBD2. This CDR3 comprises 14 residues. CDR1 and CDR2 (germline): MNHEY, SVGAGI. After removal of 2 bases from V and 8 bases from J, the junction contained 4 bases not matched to a gene. The CDR3 loop reads CASSYGRGGDEQFF. The DNA for the CDR3 is TGTGCCAGCAGTTACGGGCGGGGGGGCGATGAGCAGTTCTTC.

The chain couples TRBV20-1 to TRBJ2-5; tentatively, D is TRBD2 (6 bases). Trimming cost V 0 bases and J 5 bases, with 16 bases left between them. CDR1 DFQATT and CDR2 SNEGSKA come from the germline V gene (reference sequence). The CDR3 runs 15 residues. The CDR3, as DNA: TGCAGTGCTAGAGACCCAGCCACGGCGGGGGAGACCCAGTACTTC. Its translation: CSARDPATAGETQYF.

This clonotype came up a few times. The V gene is TRBV12-3 or TRBV12-4, the J gene TRBJ2-1; 9 bases line up with TRBD2. Trimming removed 6 bases from V and 10 bases from J; junction bases left unmatched: 13. The CDR3 has 15 amino acids. CDR3 bases: TGTGCCAGCAGGCCCAGGGGCGGGGGGGCCAGGGAGCAGTTCTTC. It codes for CASRPRGGGAREQFF.

This rearrangement joins TRBV7-2 to TRBJ2-2, with D unclear. This CDR3 is built from 15 residues. CDR1 is SGHTA and CDR2 is FQGNSA in the germline V gene. V lost 2 bases, J lost 0 bases, and 7 bases lay in between. CDR3 nucleotides: TGTGCCAGCAGCTTAACGGTGACGAACACCGGGGAGCTGTTTTTT. Translated: CASSLTVTNTGELFF. The full variable domain, completed using reference TRBV7-2 and TRBJ2-2, is GAGVSQSPSNKVTEKGKDVELRCDPISGHTALYWYRQSLGQGLEFLIYFQGNSAPDKSGLPSDRFSAERTGGSVSTLTIQRTQQEDSAVYLCASSLTVTNTGELFFGEGSRLTVL.

CDR3 protein: CASSAYAMNTEAFF. CDR3 sequence (DNA): TGTGCCAGCAGCGCGTACGCCATGAACACTGAAGCTTTCTTT. The chain joins TRBV9 to TRBJ1-1; D unclear. With 3 bases removed from V and 0 bases from J, the gap between germline ends came to 9 bases. The CDR3 is made up of 14 amino acids. Germline-derived CDR1 and CDR2 are SGDLS and YYNGEE.

V gene TRBV12-3 or TRBV12-4 combines with J gene TRBJ1-4, with 9 bases lining up with TRBD1. The J segment lost 0 bases and the V segment lost 1 base, leaving 3 bases of the junction unmatched. The CDR3 sequence is 17 residues long. CDR3: CASSLGRDRATNEKLFF. The DNA for the CDR3 is TGTGCCAGCAGTTTAGGCAGGGACAGGGCAACTAATGAAAAACTGTTTTTT.

This sequence joins TRBV27 and TRBJ1-4, with D unclear. CDR3 length: 14 residues. Trimming removed 3 bases at V and 7 bases at J, with 12 bases between. Germline assignment: CDR1 MNHEY and CDR2 SMNVEV (reference sequence). The CDR3 is CASSFSRDPEKLFF. CDR3 bases: TGTGCCAGCAGTTTTTCCCGCGATCCTGAAAAACTGTTTTTT.

This clonotype showed up many times. The CDR3 nucleotides are TGCGCCAGCAGCGGGGCAGAATATTCCTACGAGCAGTACTTC. Protein: CASSGAEYSYEQYF. The chain couples TRBV5-1 to TRBJ2-7; D may be TRBD1 (5 bases). CDR3 length equals 14 residues. The germline V and J ends were trimmed by 4 bases and 1 base, with 12 bases remaining between them. CDR1 and CDR2 (germline): SGHRS, YFSETQ.